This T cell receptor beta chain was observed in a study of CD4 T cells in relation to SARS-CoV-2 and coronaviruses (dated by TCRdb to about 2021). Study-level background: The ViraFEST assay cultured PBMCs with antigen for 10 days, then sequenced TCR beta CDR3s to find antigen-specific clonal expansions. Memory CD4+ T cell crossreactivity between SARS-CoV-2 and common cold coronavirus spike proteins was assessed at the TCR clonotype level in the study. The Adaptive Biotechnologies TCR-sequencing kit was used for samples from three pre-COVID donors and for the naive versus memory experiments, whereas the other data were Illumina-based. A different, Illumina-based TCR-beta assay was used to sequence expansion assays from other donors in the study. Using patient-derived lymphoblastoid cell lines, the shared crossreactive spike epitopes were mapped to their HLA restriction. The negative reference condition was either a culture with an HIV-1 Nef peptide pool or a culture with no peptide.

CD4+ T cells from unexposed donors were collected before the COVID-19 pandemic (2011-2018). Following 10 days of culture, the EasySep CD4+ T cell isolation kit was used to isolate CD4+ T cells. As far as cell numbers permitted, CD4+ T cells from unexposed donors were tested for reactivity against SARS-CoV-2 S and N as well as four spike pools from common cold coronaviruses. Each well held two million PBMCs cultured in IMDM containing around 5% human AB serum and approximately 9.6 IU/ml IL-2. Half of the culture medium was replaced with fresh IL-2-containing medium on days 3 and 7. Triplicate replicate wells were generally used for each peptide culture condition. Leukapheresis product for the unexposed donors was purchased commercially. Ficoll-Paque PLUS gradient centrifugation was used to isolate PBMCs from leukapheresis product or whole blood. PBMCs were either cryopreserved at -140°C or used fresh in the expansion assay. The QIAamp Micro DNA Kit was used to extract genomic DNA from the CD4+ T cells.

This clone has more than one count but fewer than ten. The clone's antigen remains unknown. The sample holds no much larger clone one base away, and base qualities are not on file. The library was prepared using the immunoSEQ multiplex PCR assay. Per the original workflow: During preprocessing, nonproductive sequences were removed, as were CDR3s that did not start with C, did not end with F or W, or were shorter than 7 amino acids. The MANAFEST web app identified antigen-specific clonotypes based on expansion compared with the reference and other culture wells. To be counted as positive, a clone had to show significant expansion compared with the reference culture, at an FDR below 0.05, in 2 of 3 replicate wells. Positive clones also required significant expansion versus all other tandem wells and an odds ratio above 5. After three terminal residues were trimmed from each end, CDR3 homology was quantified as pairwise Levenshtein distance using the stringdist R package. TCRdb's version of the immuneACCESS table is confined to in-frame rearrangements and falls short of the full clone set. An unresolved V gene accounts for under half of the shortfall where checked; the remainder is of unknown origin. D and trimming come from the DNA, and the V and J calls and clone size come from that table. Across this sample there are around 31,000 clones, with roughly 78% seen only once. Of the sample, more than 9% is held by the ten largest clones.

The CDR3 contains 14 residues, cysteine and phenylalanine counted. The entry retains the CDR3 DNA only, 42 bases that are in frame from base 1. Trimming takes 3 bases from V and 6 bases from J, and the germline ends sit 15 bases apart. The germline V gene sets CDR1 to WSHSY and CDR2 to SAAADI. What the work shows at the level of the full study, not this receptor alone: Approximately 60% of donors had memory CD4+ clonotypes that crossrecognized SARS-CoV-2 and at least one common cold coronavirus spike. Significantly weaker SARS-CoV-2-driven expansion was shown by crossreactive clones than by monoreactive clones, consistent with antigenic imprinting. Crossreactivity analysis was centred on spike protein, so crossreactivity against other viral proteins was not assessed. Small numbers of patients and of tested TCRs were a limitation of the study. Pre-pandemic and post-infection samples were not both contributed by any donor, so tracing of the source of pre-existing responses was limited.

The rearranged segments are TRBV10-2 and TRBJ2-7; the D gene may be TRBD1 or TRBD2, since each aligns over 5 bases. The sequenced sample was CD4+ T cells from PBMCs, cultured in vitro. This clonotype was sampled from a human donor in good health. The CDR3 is CASSDLRGVFEQYF. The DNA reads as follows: TGCGCCAGCAGTGACCTTCGAGGGGTGTTCGAGCAGTACTTC.